This entry describes one T cell receptor beta chain. The target antigen is unknown. The protocol was immunoSEQ multiplex PCR, while the TCRdb copy is restricted to in-frame clones and leaves out a portion. The profile shows about 86,000 clones, around nine tenths of them singletons. Germline CDR1 is SGHNT and CDR2 is YENEEA. The CDR3 loop spans 15 amino acids. The germline V and J ends were trimmed by 2 bases and 8 bases, with 16 bases remaining between them. This record belongs to a study of T cell responses to AZD1222 COVID-19 vaccine. Study-level findings and limits: Reportedly, close to half of spike-specific TCRs are directed against unmutated variant regions.

The TCR comes from an adult in good health. The sequencing used peripheral blood, collected on day 0 of AZD1222 vaccination. The chain employs TRBV11-3 and TRBJ2-1; the D is unclear. CDR3 region: CASSLRPTARHEQFF. The CDR3 DNA reads TGTGCCAGCAGCTTAAGACCAACTGCCCGGCATGAGCAGTTCTTC.